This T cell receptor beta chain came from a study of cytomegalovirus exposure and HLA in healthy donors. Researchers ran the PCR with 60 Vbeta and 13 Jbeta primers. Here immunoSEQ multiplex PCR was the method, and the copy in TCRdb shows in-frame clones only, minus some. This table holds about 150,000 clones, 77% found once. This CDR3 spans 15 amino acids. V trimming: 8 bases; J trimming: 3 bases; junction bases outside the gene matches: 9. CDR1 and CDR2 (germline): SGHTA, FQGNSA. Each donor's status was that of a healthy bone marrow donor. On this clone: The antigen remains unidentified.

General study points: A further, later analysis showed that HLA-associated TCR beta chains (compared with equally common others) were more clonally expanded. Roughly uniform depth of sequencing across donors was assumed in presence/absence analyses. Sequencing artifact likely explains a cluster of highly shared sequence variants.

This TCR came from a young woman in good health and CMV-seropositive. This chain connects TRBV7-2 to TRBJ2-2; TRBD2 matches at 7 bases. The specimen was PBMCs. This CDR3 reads CASDPGLQYTGELFF. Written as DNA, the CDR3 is TGTGCCAGCGACCCGGGACTACAATACACCGGGGAGCTGTTTTTT.